Each of the 30 T cell receptor beta chains below was sequenced from the same sample in a study of naive CD8 T cells in extremely preterm neonates. Clones were read by immunoSEQ multiplex PCR, and TCRdb kept only the in-frame ones, dropping some. Altogether roughly 5,500 clones are present, around 97% being singletons, with the ten largest covering approximately 0.76%. The specimen was naive CD8+ T cells from blood. Receptor source: a human donor in good health.

The rearrangement joins TRBV5-1 to TRBJ2-6; 7 bases are shared with TRBD1. Germline V gives CDR1 SGHRS, CDR2 YFSETQ. This CDR3 contains 20 residues. V gave up 1 base and J gave up 0 bases; unmatched junction bases: 13. The CDR3 nucleotides are TGCGCCAGCAGCTTGAACAGGGGTAACTTCGCTCCCTCTGGGGCCAACGTCCTGACTTTC. Encoded protein: CASSLNRGNFAPSGANVLTF.

The CDR3 is CASSLFAGGTYNEQFF. As DNA, the CDR3 is TGTGCCAGCAGTTTATTCGCAGGGGGTACCTACAATGAGCAGTTCTTC. The gene calls are TRBV27 and TRBJ2-1, with TRBD1 matching 7 bases. This CDR3 is built from 16 residues. Per germline, CDR1 MNHEY and CDR2 SMNVEV (reference sequence). J gave up 2 bases and V 1 base, and 5 bases lay outside the gene matches.

V and J are TRBV2 and TRBJ2-1, with 9 bases matching TRBD2. The junction had 11 bases not matched to a gene; V was cut back by 7 bases and J by 7 bases. Per the germline V gene, CDR1 is SNHLY and CDR2 is FYNNEI. The CDR3 has 15 residues. CDR3 sequence (DNA): TGTGCCAGCATTGGTTCGGGGACTAGCCCGAATGAGCAGTTCTTC. It codes for CASIGSGTSPNEQFF.

The chain has TRBV4-2 and TRBJ1-1; 8 positions agree with TRBD1. This CDR3 is built from 16 residues. With V trimmed by 4 bases and J by 8 bases, 15 bases remained unmatched. Germline V CDR1 and CDR2: LGHNA, YNFKEQ. The CDR3 reads CASSPPWTGYEGEAFF. The CDR3 coding sequence is TGTGCCAGCAGCCCCCCCTGGACAGGGTATGAGGGGGAAGCTTTCTTT.

The chain has TRBV19 and TRBJ1-2; TRBD1 agrees at 7 bases. This CDR3 has 15 residues. The germline CDR1 and CDR2 sequences are LNHDA and SQIVND (reference sequence). The J segment lost 3 bases and the V segment lost 7 bases, leaving 11 bases of the junction unmatched. The CDR3 is CASTPAGQKYYGYTF. The CDR3 nucleotides read TGTGCCAGTACGCCGGCGGGACAGAAATACTATGGCTACACCTTC.

This clone is a singleton in its sample. The J gene is TRBJ1-2, the V gene TRBV15; TRBD1 matches 8 bases. V lost 1 base, J lost 5 bases, and 6 bases stayed unmatched. Germline assignment: CDR1 LNHNV and CDR2 YYDKDF (reference sequence). This CDR3 comprises 15 residues. The CDR3 spells CATSRAQDREYGYTF. CDR3 sequence (DNA): TGTGCCACCAGCAGAGCGCAGGACAGGGAATATGGCTACACCTTC. Full variable domain (missing parts from reference TRBV15 and TRBJ1-2): DAMVIQNPRYQVTQFGKPVTLSCSQTLNHNVMYWYQQKSSQAPKLLFHYYDKDFNNEADTPDNFQSRRPNTSFCFLDIRSPGLGDTAMYLCATSRAQDREYGYTFGSGTRLTVV.

This chain uses TRBV29-1 with TRBJ1-2, with a weak D call TRBD1 (5 bases). Trimming removed 6 bases from V and 4 bases from J, with 18 bases in between. This CDR3 comprises 14 residues. The germline V gene has CDR1 SQVTM and CDR2 ANQGSEA. The CDR3: CSVLLSRASYGYTF. CDR3 bases: TGCAGCGTGCTCCTGTCCAGGGCGAGCTATGGCTACACCTTC.

This chain joins TRBV2 and TRBJ1-2; TRBD1 matches 8 bases. The germline gives CDR1 SNHLY, CDR2 FYNNEI. This CDR3 region has 16 residues. Unmatched junction bases numbered 11, after V lost 3 bases and J lost 5 bases. The CDR3 sequence: CASSDERTGSLYGYTF. The CDR3, as DNA: TGTGCCAGCAGTGACGAGCGGACAGGGAGCCTTTATGGCTACACCTTC.

Here the CDR3 reads CASSLVAHTEAFF. The CDR3 nucleotides read TGTGCCAGCAGCTTAGTAGCGCACACTGAAGCTTTCTTT. The chain carries TRBV7-9 and TRBJ1-1; D remains unclear. Germline V lookup: CDR1 SEHNR, CDR2 FQNEAQ (reference sequence). CDR3 length equals 13 residues. V lost 1 base and J lost 3, with 6 bases in between. Supplemented by reference TRBV7-9 and TRBJ1-1, the full variable domain reads DTGVSQNPRHKITKRGQNVTFRCDPISEHNRLYWYRQTLGQGPEFLTYFQNEAQLEKSRLLSDRFSAERPKGSFSTLEIQRTEQGDSAMYLCASSLVAHTEAFFGQGTRLTVV.

This chain joins TRBV4-1 and TRBJ2-7; possible D gene TRBD2, 7 bases. The CDR3 spans 13 residues. V was cut by 1 base and J by 9 bases, with 13 bases left in between. The germline V gene has CDR1 MGHRA and CDR2 YSYEKL. CDR3: CASSQVKGGGQYV. The CDR3 region has the DNA TGCGCCAGCAGCCAAGTTAAGGGAGGGGGGCAGTACGTC.

J is TRBJ1-4 and V is TRBV7-8; D gene ambiguous. CDR1 and CDR2 (germline): SGHVS, FQNEAQ. V was pared by 5 bases and J by 6 bases, with 16 bases between. This CDR3 comprises 15 residues. DNA of the CDR3: TGTGCCAGCAGCGCTAACACTAACCCGGATGAAAAACTGTTTTTT. Protein sequence: CASSANTNPDEKLFF.

The chain combines TRBV18 with TRBJ1-1; D perhaps matches TRBD1 (5 bases). The CDR3 consists of 16 residues. V lost 3 bases, J lost 5 bases, and 19 bases lay in between. CDR1 is KGHSH and CDR2 is LQKENI in the germline V gene. CDR3 sequence: CASSPSLGQGPTEAFF. The DNA of the CDR3 is TGTGCCAGCTCACCTTCATTGGGGCAGGGCCCGACTGAAGCTTTCTTT. The entire variable domain, with the rest obtained from reference TRBV18 and TRBJ1-1, is as follows: NAGVMQNPRHLVRRRGQEARLRCSPMKGHSHVYWYRQLPEEGLKFMVYLQKENIIDESGMPKERFSAEFPKEGPSILRIQQVVRGDSAAYFCASSPSLGQGPTEAFFGQGTRLTVV.

This clone appeared a single time. The CDR3 sequence is CASSAGGQTFYGYTF. The CDR3 coding sequence is TGTGCCAGCAGCGCAGGGGGACAGACATTCTATGGCTACACCTTC. The V call is TRBV7-9, the J call TRBJ1-2; 7 bases map to TRBD1. Per the germline V gene, CDR1 is SEHNR and CDR2 is FQNEAQ (reference sequence). The CDR3 extends over 15 amino acids. The V segment lost 5 bases and the J segment 4 bases; nucleotides outside the gene matches: 10.

This chain joins TRBV28 and TRBJ1-1; no definite D call. In germline, CDR1 is MDHEN, CDR2 SYDVKM. This CDR3 region has 13 residues. Trimming cost V 5 bases and J 1 base, with 8 bases left between them. The CDR3 region has the DNA TGTGCCAGCAGTCCCACAGCGAACACTGAAGCTTTCTTT. Protein product: CASSPTANTEAFF.

V is TRBV7-6 and J is TRBJ2-2, with TRBD2 matching over 10 bases. From germline, CDR1 is SGHVS and CDR2 FNYEAQ. CDR3 size: 18 residues. Trimming cost V 3 bases and J 0 bases; bases outside gene matches: 7. This CDR3 is CASSFWPSGGPNTGELFF. The CDR3 region has the DNA TGTGCCAGCAGCTTTTGGCCTAGCGGGGGTCCGAACACCGGGGAGCTGTTTTTT.

The sample holds one count of this clone. The chain couples TRBV19 to TRBJ2-1; possible D gene TRBD1, 6 bases. The CDR3 covers 15 residues. The V end lost 3 bases, the J end lost 1 base, and 10 bases lay between the germline ends. CDR1 is LNHDA and CDR2 is SQIVND in the germline V gene (reference sequence). The CDR3 nucleotides read TGTGCCAGTAGTATCAGGCAGGGGTCCTACAATGAGCAGTTCTTC. Protein sequence: CASSIRQGSYNEQFF. Combining the CDR3 with reference TRBV19 and TRBJ2-1 gives the whole variable domain DGGITQSPKYLFRKEGQNVTLSCEQNLNHDAMYWYRQDPGQGLRLIYYSQIVNDFQKGDIAEGYSVSREKKESFPLTVTSAQKNPTAFYLCASSIRQGSYNEQFFGPGTRLTVL.

The CDR3 DNA is TGTGCCAGCAGCCCACTATATCGGGGGGGCCCGGGCGGGGAGCTGTTTTTT. Protein: CASSPLYRGGPGGELFF. The rearrangement joins TRBV27 to TRBJ2-2; 8 nucleotides line up with TRBD2. After removal of 6 bases from V and 7 bases from J, the junction contained 16 bases not matched to a gene. This CDR3 has 17 residues. Germline V lookup: CDR1 MNHEY, CDR2 SMNVEV (reference sequence).

The V call is TRBV9, the J call TRBJ1-1; TRBD1 matches at 7 bases. Trimming at V came to 4 bases and at J to 3 bases, leaving 6 bases not matched to a gene. The CDR3 is made up of 14 amino acids. Germline values: CDR1 SGDLS, CDR2 YYNGEE. This chain's CDR3 is CASSPIGTDTEAFF. CDR3 bases: TGTGCCAGCAGCCCGATTGGGACAGACACTGAAGCTTTCTTT.

The genes are TRBV27 and TRBJ1-4; 10 bases line up with TRBD1. Per germline, CDR1 MNHEY and CDR2 SMNVEV (reference sequence). This CDR3 contains 17 residues. V lost 7 bases and J lost 2; bases outside the gene matches: 10. CDR3 sequence: CASTAGTGVSTNEKLFF. The CDR3 DNA is TGTGCCAGCACCGCCGGGACAGGGGTTTCTACTAATGAAAAACTGTTTTTT.

CDR3 in DNA: TGTGCCAGCAGCTTATCGATTGAGTTTCGCCATGGCTACACCTTC. Translation gives CASSLSIEFRHGYTF. The rearrangement links TRBV7-9 to TRBJ1-2; D gene ambiguous. The CDR3 contains 15 residues. V was cut by 2 bases and J by 6 bases, with 16 bases left in between. Germline V gives CDR1 SEHNR, CDR2 FQNEAQ (reference sequence).

The chain combines TRBV4-3 with TRBJ2-3, with 7 positions matching TRBD1. Germline V CDR1 and CDR2: LGHNA, YSLEER. The CDR3 loop spans 15 amino acids. Unmatched junction bases numbered 8, after V lost 6 bases and J lost 2 bases. CDR3: CASRRDRAYTDTQYF. Here the CDR3 DNA reads TGCGCCAGCAGAAGGGACAGAGCATACACAGATACGCAGTATTTT.

The chain employs TRBV6-1 and TRBJ1-4, with a weak D call TRBD1 (6 bases). Per the germline V gene, CDR1 is MNHNS and CDR2 is SASEGT. The CDR3 has 14 residues. V lost 6 bases and J lost 1, with 9 bases in between. The CDR3 here is CASSPTGTNEKLFF. The CDR3 bases are TGTGCCAGCAGCCCGACAGGAACTAATGAAAAACTGTTTTTT.

The chain has TRBV19 and TRBJ2-7, with 7 bases that match TRBD2. The J segment lost 3 bases and the V segment lost 6 bases, leaving 11 bases of the junction unmatched. The CDR3 sequence is 15 residues long. Germline CDR1 reads LNHDA; CDR2 reads SQIVND (reference sequence). The CDR3 DNA reads TGTGCCAGTAGAGCAGCTTGGGGGGGTGACTACGAGCAGTACTTC. This encodes CASRAAWGGDYEQYF.

The CDR3 nucleotides read TGCGCCAGCAGCCAAGATCAAATTGGGGGGGGATACAATGAGCAGTTCTTC. Translated: CASSQDQIGGGYNEQFF. This rearrangement joins TRBV4-3 to TRBJ2-1; 7 bases map to TRBD2. CDR1 is LGHNA, CDR2 YSLEER, per germline. The CDR3 totals 17 residues. The ends lost 0 bases at V and 4 bases at J; junction bases unmatched: 9.

The chain joins TRBV29-1 to TRBJ2-2; a possible D gene is TRBD2 (6 bases). CDR3 length: 13 amino acids. V was pared by 6 bases and J by 3 bases, with 11 bases between. Germline V gene lookup returns CDR1 SQVTM and CDR2 ANQGSEA. The CDR3 nucleotides are TGCAGCGTAGACCAGCGGGACACCGGGGAGCTGTTTTTT. Translation: CSVDQRDTGELFF.

This clone showed up just once. This chain uses TRBV19 with TRBJ2-5; 7 bases line up with TRBD1. The better agreement between TRBJ2-7 and the DNA end casts doubt on the J call. This CDR3 is built from 15 residues. Germline assignment: CDR1 LNHDA and CDR2 SQIVND (reference sequence). The CDR3 coding sequence is TGTGCCAGTAGTACCACAGGGGCTTCCTTTTACGAGCAGTACTTC. Translating it yields CASSTTGASFYEQYF.

This chain links TRBV7-6 with TRBJ2-3; 9 nucleotides line up with TRBD1. J lost 4 bases, V lost 5 bases, and 4 bases had no gene match. Germline CDR1 and CDR2: SGHVS and FNYEAQ. CDR3 length: 14 amino acids. The CDR3, as DNA: TGTGCCAGCAGCGTCACAGGGGGCGCAGATACGCAGTATTTT. Its translation is CASSVTGGADTQYF.

This chain links TRBV7-6 with TRBJ2-5, with D maybe TRBD1 (6 bases). V was cut by 0 bases and J by 4 bases, with 18 bases left in between. Germline V gene lookup returns CDR1 SGHVS and CDR2 FNYEAQ. The CDR3 contains 17 residues. Here the CDR3 reads CASSLALIGGSGETQYF. The CDR3 DNA sequence: TGTGCCAGCAGCTTAGCGTTAATAGGGGGAAGCGGAGAGACCCAGTACTTC.

The chain is built from TRBV4-3 and TRBJ1-2; D gene ambiguous. Germline lookup yields CDR1 LGHNA and CDR2 YSLEER. Trimming removed 0 bases at V and 1 base at J, with 6 bases between. This CDR3 is built from 14 residues. The CDR3 nucleotides are TGCGCCAGCAGCCAAGACAGGAATAACTATGGCTACACCTTC. Amino acids: CASSQDRNNYGYTF.

The chain uses TRBV13 and TRBJ2-3; the match to TRBD2 covers 9 bases. The CDR3 covers 16 residues. The germline V gene encodes CDR1 PRHDT and CDR2 FYEKMQ (reference sequence). The V gene end was trimmed by 1 base and the J gene end by 2 bases; junction bases not matched to a gene: 4. CDR3 DNA sequence: TGTGCCAGCAGCTTAGTGGCGGGGGGGACCACAGATACGCAGTATTTT. Translating it yields CASSLVAGGTTDTQYF. Full variable domain (missing parts from reference TRBV13 and TRBJ2-3): AAGVIQSPRHLIKEKRETATLKCYPIPRHDTVYWYQQGPGQDPQFLISFYEKMQSDKGSIPDRFSAQQFSDYHSELNMSSLELGDSALYFCASSLVAGGTTDTQYFGPGTRLTVL.